This is a list of T cell receptor beta chains from one sample in a study of beta chain features in type 1 diabetes. Clones were read by immunoSEQ multiplex PCR, and TCRdb kept only the in-frame ones, dropping some. Of about 190,000 clones in the sample, 7.8% are singletons; the top ten hold around 0.9%. The sequencing input was central memory CD4+ T cells from blood. All receptors derive from a woman aged 40 to 50 with type 1 diabetes. Each CDR3 is given with its conserved first and last residue. D genes are given only for firm matches. Clone size appears in some rows only: once, few, many, or a class for an expanded clone.

>TRBJ2-7|TRBV28|NA|TRBD1
CASSLRTGRYEQYF
TGTGCCAGCAGTTTACGGACAGGACGCTACGAGCAGTACTTC
>TRBJ2-1|TRBV4-3|few|TRBD2
CASSQEGRGNNEQFF
TGCGCCAGCAGCCAAGAGGGGAGGGGAAACAATGAGCAGTTCTTC
>TRBJ2-7|TRBV10-3|NA|NA
CATRPRDYEQYF
TGTGCCACCCGTCCCCGGGACTACGAGCAGTACTTC
>TRBJ2-3|TRBV7-7|NA|NA
CASSFTGTDTQYF
TGTGCTAGCAGCTTTACAGGGACAGATACGCAGTATTTT
>TRBJ1-2|TRBV14|NA|NA
CASSRTLELGDYGYTF
TGTGCCAGCAGCCGGACACTGGAGCTGGGTGACTATGGCTACACCTTC
>TRBJ1-6|TRBV7-2|few|TRBD1
CASTFGTAGYSPLHF
TGTGCCAGCACCTTTGGGACAGCCGGTTATTCACCCCTCCACTTT
>TRBJ2-3|TRBV9|NA|NA
CASSVASAVDTQYF
TGTGCCAGCAGCGTAGCTTCCGCGGTCGATACGCAGTATTTT
>TRBJ2-5|TRBV5-6|few|NA
CASSLGRETQYF
TGTGCCAGCAGCTTGGGTCGGGAGACCCAGTACTTC
>TRBJ2-6|TRBV5-1|NA|TRBD1
CASSLTGAVSGANVLTF
TGCGCCAGCAGCTTGACAGGGGCGGTCTCTGGGGCCAACGTCCTGACTTTC
>TRBJ2-5|TRBV4-2|few|NA
CASSQEKGGRETQYF
TGTGCCAGCAGCCAAGAGAAAGGGGGTCGAGAGACCCAGTACTTC
>TRBJ2-1|TRBV7-2|NA|TRBD2
CASSQPGLAGGFEQFF
TGTGCCAGCAGCCAACCGGGACTAGCGGGAGGGTTCGAGCAGTTCTTC
>TRBJ2-2|TRBV7-2|few|TRBD2
CASSTEFPGLTNTGELFF
TGTGCCAGCAGCACAGAATTTCCGGGACTAACGAACACCGGGGAGCTGTTTTTT
>TRBJ2-6|TRBV28|few|NA
CASSRGRNSHSGANVLTF
TGTGCCAGCAGCAGAGGGAGAAACAGTCACTCTGGGGCCAACGTCCTGACTTTC
>TRBJ1-1|TRBV30|NA|TRBD1
CAWSRQGARNTEAFF
TGTGCCTGGAGTCGGCAGGGGGCAAGGAACACTGAAGCTTTCTTT
>TRBJ1-4|TRBV28|NA|TRBD1
CALRGTANEKLFF
TGTGCCCTCCGGGGGACAGCGAATGAAAAACTGTTTTTT
>TRBJ2-1|TRBV4-2|NA|TRBD1
CASSQAGTGSNEQFF
TGTGCCAGCAGCCAAGCCGGGACAGGGTCAAATGAGCAGTTCTTC
>TRBJ2-1|TRBV10-3|few|TRBD2
CANRAGERWDEQFF
TGTGCCAACCGAGCGGGGGAGAGATGGGATGAGCAGTTCTTC
>TRBJ1-5|TRBV7-2|NA|NA
CASSLAGTLSNQPQHF
TGTGCCAGCAGCTTAGCCGGGACACTTAGCAATCAGCCCCAGCATTTT
>TRBJ1-2|TRBV28|NA|NA
CASSLPLNYGYTF
TGTGCCAGCAGTTTACCCCTTAACTATGGCTACACCTTC
>TRBJ2-7|TRBV28|NA|TRBD2
CASSISGFSSYEQYF
TGTGCCAGCAGCATTAGCGGGTTCAGCTCCTACGAGCAGTACTTC
>TRBJ1-5|TRBV19|NA|TRBD1
CASSILGQGGLQPQHF
TGTGCCAGTAGTATACTGGGACAGGGAGGGTTGCAGCCCCAGCATTTT
>TRBJ1-4|TRBV4-3|NA|TRBD1
CASSQVRQGNEKLFF
TGCGCCAGCAGCCAAGTCCGACAGGGTAATGAAAAACTGTTTTTT
>TRBJ1-5|TRBV28|few|NA
CASSLWDMSHRQPQHF
TGTGCCAGCAGTTTATGGGATATGAGCCACAGACAGCCCCAGCATTTT
>TRBJ2-2|TRBV18|few|TRBD1
CASSLYGTGPRTGELFF
TGTGCCAGCTCACTCTACGGGACAGGGCCGCGCACCGGGGAGCTGTTTTTT
>TRBJ2-5|TRBV18|NA|TRBD1
CASSPPSGTERTQYF
TGTGCCAGCTCACCACCTTCGGGGACAGAGAGGACCCAGTACTTC
>TRBJ2-1|TRBV14|many|NA
CASSRTVEQFF
TGTGCCAGCAGTCGGACTGTTGAGCAGTTCTTC
>TRBJ1-2|TRBV28|few|NA
CASSFVRAPGYTF
TGTGCCAGCAGTTTCGTCAGGGCCCCTGGCTACACCTTC
>TRBJ2-5|TRBV7-2|NA|NA
CASSRRETQYF
TGTGCCAGCAGCCGTCGGGAGACCCAGTACTTC
>TRBJ2-5|TRBV7-2|NA|TRBD1
CASSLATTGGAQETQYF
TGTGCCAGCAGCTTGGCTACGACAGGGGGAGCCCAAGAGACCCAGTACTTC
>TRBJ1-1|TRBV7-6|NA|NA
CASSLGSTGTEAFF
TGTGCCAGCAGCTTGGGTTCGACTGGCACTGAAGCTTTCTTT
>TRBJ2-3|TRBV11-3|NA|TRBD1
CASSSGQGSVDTQYF
TGTGCCAGCAGCTCCGGACAGGGGAGCGTAGATACGCAGTATTTT
>TRBJ2-7|TRBV19|NA|NA
CASRGPDEQYF
TGTGCCAGTAGGGGCCCGGACGAGCAGTACTTC
>TRBJ2-2|TRBV9|few|TRBD1
CASSVATGAGQGYTGELFF
TGTGCCAGCAGCGTAGCCACGGGAGCGGGACAGGGATACACCGGGGAGCTGTTTTTT
>TRBJ2-4|TRBV30|few|TRBD1
CAWAPGQGQAKNIQYF
TGTGCCTGGGCCCCAGGACAGGGGCAAGCCAAAAACATTCAGTACTTC
>TRBJ1-6|TRBV27|few|NA
CASGRRNSPLHF
TGTGCCAGCGGGAGGCGAAATTCACCCCTCCACTTT
>TRBJ2-7|TRBV7-9|NA|TRBD2
CASRASGYEQYF
TGTGCCAGCAGGGCTAGCGGCTACGAGCAGTACTTC
>TRBJ2-2|TRBV28|few|TRBD2
CASLTSGGANTGELFF
TGTGCCAGCTTAACCAGCGGGGGAGCGAACACCGGGGAGCTGTTTTTT
>TRBJ1-2|TRBV4-2|NA|TRBD1
CASSQPRQGRNYGYTF
TGTGCCAGCAGCCAACCTCGACAGGGGCGAAACTATGGCTACACCTTC